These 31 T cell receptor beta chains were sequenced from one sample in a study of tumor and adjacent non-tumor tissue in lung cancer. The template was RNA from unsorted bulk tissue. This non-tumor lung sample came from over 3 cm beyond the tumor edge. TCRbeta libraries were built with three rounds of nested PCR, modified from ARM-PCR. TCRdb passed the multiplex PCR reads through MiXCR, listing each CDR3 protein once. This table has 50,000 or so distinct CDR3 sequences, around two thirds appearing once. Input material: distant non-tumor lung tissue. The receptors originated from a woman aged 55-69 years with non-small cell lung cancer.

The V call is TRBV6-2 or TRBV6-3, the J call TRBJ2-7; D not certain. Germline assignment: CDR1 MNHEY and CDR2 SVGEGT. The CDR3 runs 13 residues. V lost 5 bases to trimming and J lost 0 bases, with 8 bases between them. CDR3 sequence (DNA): TGTGCCAGCAGTGCGATCGTCTCCTACGAGCAGTACTTC. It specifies CASSAIVSYEQYF.

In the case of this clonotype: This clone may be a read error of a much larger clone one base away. CDR3 amino acids: CACSIGTNRPQHF. CDR3 sequence (DNA): TGTGCCTGCAGTATCGGGACCAATCGGCCCCAGCATTTT. The chain is built from TRBV6-2 or TRBV6-3 and TRBJ1-5; tentatively, D is TRBD1 (5 bases). Germline V gene sequence: CDR1 MNHEY, CDR2 SVGEGT. This CDR3 contains 13 residues.

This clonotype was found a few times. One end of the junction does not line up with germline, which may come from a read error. CDR3 residues: CASSHGQGGFGYAF. The CDR3 nucleotides read TGTGCCAGCAGCCACGGACAGGGGGGCTTTGGCTACGCCTTC. The chain recombines TRBV11-3 with TRBJ1-2, with 10 bases fitting TRBD1. Germline V gives CDR1 SGHNT, CDR2 YENEEA. This CDR3 is 14 amino acids long.

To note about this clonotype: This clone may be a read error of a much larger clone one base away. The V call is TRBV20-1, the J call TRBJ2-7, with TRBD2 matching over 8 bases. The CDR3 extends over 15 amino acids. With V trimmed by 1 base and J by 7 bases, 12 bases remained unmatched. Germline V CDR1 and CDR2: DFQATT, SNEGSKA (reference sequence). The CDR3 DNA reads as TGCAGTGCTAGAGCTGTGCGGGGGGAACCCAATGAGCAGTACTTC. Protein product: CSARAVRGEPNEQYF.

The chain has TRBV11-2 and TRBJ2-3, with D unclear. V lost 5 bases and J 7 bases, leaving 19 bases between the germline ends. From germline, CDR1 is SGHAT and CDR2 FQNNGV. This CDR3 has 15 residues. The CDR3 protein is CASSATGTATYTQYF. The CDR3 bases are TGTGCCAGCAGCGCCACCGGAACGGCTACATATACGCAGTATTTT.

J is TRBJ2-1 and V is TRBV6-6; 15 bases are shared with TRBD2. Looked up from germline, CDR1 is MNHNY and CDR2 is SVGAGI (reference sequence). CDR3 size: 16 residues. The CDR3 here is CVTRGLAGGGGNERFF. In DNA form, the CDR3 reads TGTGTCACTCGGGGACTAGCGGGAGGTGGGGGCAATGAGCGATTCTTC.

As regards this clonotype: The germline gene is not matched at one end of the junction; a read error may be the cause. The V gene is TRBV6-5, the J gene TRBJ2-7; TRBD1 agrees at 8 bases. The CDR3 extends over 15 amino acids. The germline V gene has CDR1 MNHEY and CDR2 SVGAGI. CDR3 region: CASSYPGQGGCEQYF. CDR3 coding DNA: TGTGCCAGTAGTTACCCAGGACAGGGTGGGTGCGAGCAGTACTTC.

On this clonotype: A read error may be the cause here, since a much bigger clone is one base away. The CDR3 bases are TGTGCCAGCAGCTCGGGCCTGAGAAATGAGCAGTTCTTC. Protein: CASSSGLRNEQFF. The chain employs TRBV5-4 and TRBJ2-1; D is unresolved. V shed 3 bases and J shed 7 bases, with 11 bases lying between them. The CDR3 totals 13 residues. CDR1 SGHNT and CDR2 YYREEE come from the germline V gene (reference sequence).

The CDR3 reads CASSSVVARTGEAFF. The CDR3 DNA reads TGTGCCAGCAGTTCCGTTGTCGCGAGGACAGGGGAAGCTTTCTTT. The chain carries TRBV6-2 or TRBV6-3 and TRBJ1-1; 8 nucleotides agree with TRBD1. Germline loops: CDR1 MNHEY, CDR2 SVGEGT. V was clipped by 4 bases and J by 8 bases; unmatched bases: 12. The CDR3 runs to 15 residues.

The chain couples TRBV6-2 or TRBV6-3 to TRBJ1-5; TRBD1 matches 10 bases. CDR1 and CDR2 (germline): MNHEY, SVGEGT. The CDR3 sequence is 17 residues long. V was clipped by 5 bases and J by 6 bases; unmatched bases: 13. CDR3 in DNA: TGTGCCAGCAGTCTAACCCGGACAGGGGGGAGGGGTCAGCCCCAGCATTTT. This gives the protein CASSLTRTGGRGQPQHF.

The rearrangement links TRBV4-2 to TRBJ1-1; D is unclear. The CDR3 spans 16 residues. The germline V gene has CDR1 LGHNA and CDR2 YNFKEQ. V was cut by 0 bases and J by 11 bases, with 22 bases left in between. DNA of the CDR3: TGTGCCAGCAGCCAAGAGTTGATTAACCATCCTCTTGAGGCTTTCTTT. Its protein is CASSQELINHPLEAFF.

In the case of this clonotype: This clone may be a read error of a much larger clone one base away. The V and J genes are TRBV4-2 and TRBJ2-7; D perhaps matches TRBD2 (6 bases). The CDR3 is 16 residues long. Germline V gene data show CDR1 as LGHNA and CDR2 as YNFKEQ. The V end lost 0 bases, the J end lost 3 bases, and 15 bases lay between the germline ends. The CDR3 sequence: CASSQDVPGEVYEQYF. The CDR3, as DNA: TGTGCCAGCAGCCAAGATGTGCCCGGGGAGGTCTACGAGCAGTACTTC.

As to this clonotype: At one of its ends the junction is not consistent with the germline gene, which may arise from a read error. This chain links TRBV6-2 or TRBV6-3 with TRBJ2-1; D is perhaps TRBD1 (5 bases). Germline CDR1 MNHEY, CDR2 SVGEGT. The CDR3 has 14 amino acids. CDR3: CASRDPWGEDEQLF. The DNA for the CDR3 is TGTGCCAGCAGGGATCCGTGGGGCGAGGATGAGCAGTTGTTC.

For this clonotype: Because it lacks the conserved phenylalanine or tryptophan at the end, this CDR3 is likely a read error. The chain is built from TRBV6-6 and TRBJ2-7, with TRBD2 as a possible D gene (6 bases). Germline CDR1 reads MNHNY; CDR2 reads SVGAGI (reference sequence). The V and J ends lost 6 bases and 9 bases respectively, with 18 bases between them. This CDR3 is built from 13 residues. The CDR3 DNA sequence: TGTGCCAGCAGCCCGGGACTGGGAATACTGCAGTACTTA. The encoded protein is CASSPGLGILQYL.

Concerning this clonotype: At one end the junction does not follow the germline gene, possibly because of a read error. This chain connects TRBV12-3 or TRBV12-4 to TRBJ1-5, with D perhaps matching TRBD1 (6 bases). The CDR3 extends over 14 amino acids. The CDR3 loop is CANSLGGGVQPQHF. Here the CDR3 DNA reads TGTGCCAACAGTTTAGGTGGGGGCGTACAGCCCCAGCATTTT.

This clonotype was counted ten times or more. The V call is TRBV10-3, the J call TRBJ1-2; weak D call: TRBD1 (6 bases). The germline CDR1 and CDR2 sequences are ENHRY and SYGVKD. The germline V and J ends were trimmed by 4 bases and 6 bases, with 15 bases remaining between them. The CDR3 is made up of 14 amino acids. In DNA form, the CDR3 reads TGTGCCATCAGTGGGACACAGGGTAATGATGGCTACACCTTC. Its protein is CAISGTQGNDGYTF.

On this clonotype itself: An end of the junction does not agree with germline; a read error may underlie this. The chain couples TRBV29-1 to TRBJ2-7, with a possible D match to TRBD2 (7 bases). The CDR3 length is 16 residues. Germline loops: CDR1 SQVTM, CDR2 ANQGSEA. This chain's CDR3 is CSVESRGAHNSNEQYF. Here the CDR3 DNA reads TGCAGCGTTGAGTCCCGGGGGGCGCATAACTCCAACGAGCAGTATTTC.

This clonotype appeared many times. The CDR3 coding sequence is TGTGCCAGCAGTTTTAACATCGGGGTAGATACGCAGTATTTT. This encodes CASSFNIGVDTQYF. This chain uses TRBV12-3 or TRBV12-4 with TRBJ2-3, with TRBD2 as a possible D gene (5 bases). V was shortened by 3 bases and J by 5 bases, with 12 bases between the two germline ends. CDR3 size: 14 residues.

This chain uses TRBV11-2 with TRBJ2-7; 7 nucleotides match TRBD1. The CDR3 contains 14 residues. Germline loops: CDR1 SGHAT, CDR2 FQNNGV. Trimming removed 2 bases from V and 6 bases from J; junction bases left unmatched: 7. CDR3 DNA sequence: TGTGCCAGCAGCTTATCCACCGGGACAGCCGAGCAGTACTTC. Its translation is CASSLSTGTAEQYF.

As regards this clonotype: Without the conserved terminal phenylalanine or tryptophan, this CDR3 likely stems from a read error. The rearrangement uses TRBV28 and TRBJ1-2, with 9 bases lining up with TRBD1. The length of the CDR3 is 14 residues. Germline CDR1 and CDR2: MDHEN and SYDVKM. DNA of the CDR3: TGTGCGATTCTAACCGGACAGGGGAACTATGGCTACACCATC. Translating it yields CAILTGQGNYGYTI.

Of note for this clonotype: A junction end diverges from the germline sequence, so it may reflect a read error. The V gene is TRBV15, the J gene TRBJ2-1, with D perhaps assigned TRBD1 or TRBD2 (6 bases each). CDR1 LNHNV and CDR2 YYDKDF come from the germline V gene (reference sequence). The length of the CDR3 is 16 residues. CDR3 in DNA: TGTGCCACCAGCAGAAATGAGGGGGGCAAGGGCAATGAGCAGTTTTTC. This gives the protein CATSRNEGGKGNEQFF. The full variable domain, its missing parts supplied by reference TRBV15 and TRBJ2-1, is DAMVIQNPRYQVTQFGKPVTLSCSQTLNHNVMYWYQQKSSQAPKLLFHYYDKDFNNEADTPDNFQSRRPNTSFCFLDIRSPGLGDTAMYLCATSRNEGGKGNEQFFGPGTRLTVL.

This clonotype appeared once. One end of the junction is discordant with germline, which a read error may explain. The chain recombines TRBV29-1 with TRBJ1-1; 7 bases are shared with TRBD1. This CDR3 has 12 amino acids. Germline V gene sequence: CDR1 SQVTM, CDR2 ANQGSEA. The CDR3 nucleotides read TGCAGCGTTGAACAGGGGGTCGCTGAAGATCTCTTT. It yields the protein CSVEQGVAEDLF.

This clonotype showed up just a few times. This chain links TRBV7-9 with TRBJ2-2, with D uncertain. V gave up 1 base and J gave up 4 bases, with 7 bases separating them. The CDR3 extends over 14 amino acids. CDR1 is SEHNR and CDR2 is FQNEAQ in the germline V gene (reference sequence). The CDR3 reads CASSLVTTTGELFF. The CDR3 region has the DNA TGTGCCAGCAGCTTAGTAACAACCACCGGGGAGCTGTTTTTT.

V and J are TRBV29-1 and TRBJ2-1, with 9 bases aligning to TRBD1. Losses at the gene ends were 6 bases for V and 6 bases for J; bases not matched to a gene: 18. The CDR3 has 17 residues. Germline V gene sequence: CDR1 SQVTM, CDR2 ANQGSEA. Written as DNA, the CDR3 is TGCAGCGTGGAATCACAGGGGGCCTTTTTCGATTTCAATGAGCAGTTCTTC. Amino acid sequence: CSVESQGAFFDFNEQFF.

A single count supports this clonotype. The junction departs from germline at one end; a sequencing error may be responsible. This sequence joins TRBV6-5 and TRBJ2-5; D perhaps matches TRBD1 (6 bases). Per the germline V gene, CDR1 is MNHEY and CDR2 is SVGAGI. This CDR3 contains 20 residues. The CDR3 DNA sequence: TGTGCCAGCAGTTGCCCTACGTTCGACAGGATAAGGGGGTACCAAGAGACCCAGTGCTTC. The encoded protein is CASSCPTFDRIRGYQETQCF.

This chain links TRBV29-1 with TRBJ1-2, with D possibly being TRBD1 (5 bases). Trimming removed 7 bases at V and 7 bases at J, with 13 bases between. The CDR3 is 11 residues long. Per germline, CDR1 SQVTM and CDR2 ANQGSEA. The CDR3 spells CSAPNRGGYTF. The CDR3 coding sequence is TGCAGCGCTCCAAATAGGGGTGGCTACACCTTC.

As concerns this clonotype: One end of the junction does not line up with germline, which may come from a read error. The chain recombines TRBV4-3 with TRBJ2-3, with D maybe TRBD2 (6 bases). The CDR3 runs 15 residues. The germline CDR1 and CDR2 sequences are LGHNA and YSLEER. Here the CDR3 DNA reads TGTGCCAACAGCCAAGAGGTGGGGAGGATGGGTACGCAGTATTTT. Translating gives CANSQEVGRMGTQYF.

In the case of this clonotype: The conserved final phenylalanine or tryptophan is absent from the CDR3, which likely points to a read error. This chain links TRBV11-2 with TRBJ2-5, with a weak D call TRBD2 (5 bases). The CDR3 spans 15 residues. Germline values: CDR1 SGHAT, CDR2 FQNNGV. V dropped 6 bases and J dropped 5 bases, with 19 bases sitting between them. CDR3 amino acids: CASSTGVAGGETQYS. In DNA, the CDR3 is TGTGCCAGCAGTACCGGGGTAGCCGGAGGTGAGACCCAGTACTCC.

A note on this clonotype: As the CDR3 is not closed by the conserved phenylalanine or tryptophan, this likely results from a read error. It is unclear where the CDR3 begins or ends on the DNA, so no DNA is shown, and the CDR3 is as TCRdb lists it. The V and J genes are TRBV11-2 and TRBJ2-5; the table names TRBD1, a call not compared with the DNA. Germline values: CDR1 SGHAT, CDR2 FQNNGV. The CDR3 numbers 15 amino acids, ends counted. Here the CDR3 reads CASNSTGTGGGTQYL.

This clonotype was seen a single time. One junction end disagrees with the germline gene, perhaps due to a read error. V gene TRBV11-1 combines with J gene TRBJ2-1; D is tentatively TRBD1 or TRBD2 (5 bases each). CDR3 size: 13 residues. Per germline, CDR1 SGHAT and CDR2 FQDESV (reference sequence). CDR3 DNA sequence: TGTGTCAGCAGCTTAGCGACAGTGCGTGAGCTGTTCTTC. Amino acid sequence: CVSSLATVRELFF.

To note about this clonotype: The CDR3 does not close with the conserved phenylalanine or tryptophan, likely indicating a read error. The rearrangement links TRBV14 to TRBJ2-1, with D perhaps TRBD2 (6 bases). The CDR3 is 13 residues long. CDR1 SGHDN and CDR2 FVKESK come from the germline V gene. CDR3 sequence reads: CASGQGLFGEQFS. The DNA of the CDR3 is TGTGCCAGCGGCCAAGGACTATTTGGTGAGCAGTTCTCC.